This TCR beta chain is drawn from a study of blood T cell repertoires in COVID-19. Study summary: From the United States, Italy and Spain came samples of acute and convalescent COVID-19. PBMCs, B-cell-depleted T cells, or T cells were the source of the cDNA or gDNA that made up the material.

The CDR3 spans 16 residues. CDR1 is SGDLS, CDR2 YYNGEE, per germline. Trimming cost V 0 bases and J 4 bases; bases outside gene matches: 9. Measured with immunoSEQ multiplex PCR; TCRdb has only the in-frame clones, and not every one. Of around 74,000 clones in the sample, approximately 88% were seen once. The specimen was peripheral blood. J is TRBJ2-5 and V is TRBV9; 7 bases are a match to TRBD2. The clonotype originates from a man under 40 with acute or convalescent COVID-19. The CDR3 DNA sequence: TGTGCCAGCAGCGTAGCTGCCGGGGCTAGCGGAGAGACCCAGTACTTC. This gives the protein CASSVAAGASGETQYF.